This TCR beta chain was retrieved from a study of blood T cell repertoires in COVID-19. Study background: Sites across the United States, Italy and Spain contributed samples from acute and convalescent COVID-19. PBMCs, B-cell-depleted T cells, or T cells provided the cDNA or gDNA that made up the material.

Study processing details: Estimation of nucleated cell counts was performed using reference gene primer amplification. The repertoire was sequenced with immunoSEQ multiplex PCR; TCRdb's copy has only in-frame clones and lacks some. From that table come the V and J calls and clone size; the DNA was used to work out D and trimming. The sample has 150,000 to 200,000 clones; roughly 89% are singletons. Sequences were obtained from peripheral blood. The source is a man younger than 35 with active or convalescent COVID-19.

As DNA, the CDR3 is TGTGCCAGCAGTTACTCGTTAGGGACAGGGGGCCTCACTGAAGCTTTCTTT. Translated: CASSYSLGTGGLTEAFF. The chain joins TRBV6-2 or TRBV6-3 to TRBJ1-1, with 12 bases matching TRBD1. This CDR3 is built from 17 residues. Germline CDR1 MNHEY, CDR2 SVGEGT. Trimming removed 0 bases from V and 4 bases from J; junction bases left unmatched: 6.